This T cell receptor (beta chain) derives from a study of a mutant IDH1 vaccine in newly diagnosed glioma. As for the study in general: Before enrollment, the patients had been treated with radiotherapy alone, temozolomide alone, or both together. Most of them had received both. Scheduled at week 35, visit V12 preceded visit V13, held at week 47.

J was trimmed by 7 bases and V by 6 bases; bases with no gene match: 13. The CDR3 runs to 15 residues. Germline V CDR1 and CDR2: MNHEY, SVGAGI. Described time point: week 35, safety follow-up. A single vaccine dose contained 300 ug of mutant IDH1 20-mer peptide, and topical imiquimod was used with it. TCRdb's copy holds only in-frame clones and misses some; the assay was immunoSEQ multiplex PCR. The repertoire holds tens of thousands of clones, with approximately 87% as singletons. Worth noting for this clone: As yet, its antigen is unknown.

This chain uses TRBV6-5 with TRBJ2-7; 9 bases align to TRBD1. The TCR was taken from a man aged 40-49 years with glioma. The input for sequencing was PBMCs, taken from a glioma patient whose treatment included an IDH1 peptide vaccine. CDR3 protein: CASRRSGTGPSEQYF. The CDR3 DNA reads TGTGCCAGCAGGCGTTCCGGGACAGGGCCCTCTGAGCAGTACTTC.